This T cell receptor beta chain was captured by sequencing in a study of spatial heterogeneity in lung cancer. Noted time point: sample taken at primary tumor resection. V gave up 1 base and J gave up 9 bases, with 22 bases separating them. Germline-derived CDR1 and CDR2 are SGHAT and FQDESV (reference sequence). The length of the CDR3 is 16 residues. Each CDR3 protein is one row after TCRdb ran MiXCR on the 5' RACE reads. The sample consists of some 100,000 distinct CDR3 sequences, about 12% of them appearing once. The receptor was isolated from a male donor with early-stage non-small cell lung cancer. Sequences were derived from PBMCs, sampled at surgery. The chain employs TRBV11-1 and TRBJ2-7; D gene unclear. This CDR3 is CASSLVTRPAPTVQYF. CDR3 sequence (DNA): TGTGCCAGCAGCTTAGTTACCCGTCCCGCGCCAACGGTGCAGTACTTC.